The rows below give T cell receptor beta chains drawn from one sample of a study of blood T cell repertoires in COVID-19. Sequencing was performed with immunoSEQ multiplex PCR; in TCRdb, only in-frame clones are kept and a portion is missing. The profile shows about 310,000 clones, 75% to 90% of them singletons. The sequencing sample was made of PBMCs or T cells enriched from blood (not recorded which). These receptors all stem from a man aged 55-75 years who had recovered from COVID-19. Both conserved end residues are part of each CDR3. D genes are given only for firm matches. The size entry is marked missing in some rows and otherwise reads once, few, many or a size class.

j_call: TRBJ2-7
d_call: TRBD1
v_call: TRBV19
clone_size: -
cdr3_nt: TGTGCCAGTACCCCGGGACAGGGACCCTACGAGCAGTACTTC
cdr3_aa: CASTPGQGPYEQYF

j_call: TRBJ2-3
d_call: TRBD2
v_call: TRBV9
clone_size: few
cdr3_nt: TGTGCCAGCGTCCCAAGCGGGGAAAGCACAGATACGCAGTATTTT
cdr3_aa: CASVPSGESTDTQYF

j_call: TRBJ2-7
d_call: -
v_call: TRBV29-1
clone_size: -
cdr3_nt: TGCAGCGTGGGGGACTCCGGCTACGAGCAGTACTTC
cdr3_aa: CSVGDSGYEQYF

j_call: TRBJ2-2
d_call: -
v_call: TRBV7-3
clone_size: -
cdr3_nt: TGTGCCAGCAGCAGGACACCCGGACTAGGGGGGAGAGTCGGGGAGCTGTTTTTT
cdr3_aa: CASSRTPGLGGRVGELFF

j_call: TRBJ2-5
d_call: TRBD1
v_call: TRBV28
clone_size: -
cdr3_nt: TGTGCCAGCAGTTCGACAGGGTCCGACCCGAAAGAGACCCAGTACTTC
cdr3_aa: CASSSTGSDPKETQYF

j_call: TRBJ2-1
d_call: -
v_call: TRBV5-1
clone_size: -
cdr3_nt: TGCGCCAGCAGCTTTGACAGTAACTACAATGAGCAGTTCTTC
cdr3_aa: CASSFDSNYNEQFF

j_call: TRBJ1-5
d_call: TRBD1
v_call: TRBV19
clone_size: -
cdr3_nt: TGTGCCAGTAGTAAAGGACAGGGAAATCAGCCCCAGCATTTT
cdr3_aa: CASSKGQGNQPQHF

j_call: TRBJ2-1
d_call: TRBD2
v_call: TRBV6-5
clone_size: -
cdr3_nt: TGTGCCAGCAGAGGGACTAGCGGGGTCGCTGAGCAGTTCTTC
cdr3_aa: CASRGTSGVAEQFF

j_call: TRBJ1-1
d_call: TRBD1
v_call: TRBV9
clone_size: few
cdr3_nt: TGTGCCAGCAGCCCCGACACAGGGGGTTTTACTGAAGCTTTCTTT
cdr3_aa: CASSPDTGGFTEAFF

j_call: TRBJ2-1
d_call: -
v_call: TRBV5-1
clone_size: -
cdr3_nt: TGCGCCAGCAGCTTGGTGACAGCCTCCTACAATGAGCAGTTCTTC
cdr3_aa: CASSLVTASYNEQFF

j_call: TRBJ2-3
d_call: -
v_call: TRBV7-9
clone_size: -
cdr3_nt: TGTGCCAGCAGCTTTAGACAGGTGGTCGCAGATACGCAGTATTTT
cdr3_aa: CASSFRQVVADTQYF

j_call: TRBJ2-6
d_call: -
v_call: TRBV18
clone_size: -
cdr3_nt: TGTGCCAGCTCAGAACGACAGTTTCTTACCTCTGGGGCCAACGTCCTGACTTTC
cdr3_aa: CASSERQFLTSGANVLTF

j_call: TRBJ1-6
d_call: -
v_call: TRBV25-1
clone_size: once
cdr3_nt: TGTGCCAGCAGTGAATCGCCAGGCCTGCGTCGGAATTCACCCCTCCACTTT
cdr3_aa: CASSESPGLRRNSPLHF

j_call: TRBJ2-7
d_call: -
v_call: TRBV11-2
clone_size: -
cdr3_nt: TGTGCCAGCAGCTTGGACCGACAGCCGCCCTACGAGCAGTACTTC
cdr3_aa: CASSLDRQPPYEQYF

j_call: TRBJ2-7
d_call: TRBD1
v_call: TRBV7-9
clone_size: -
cdr3_nt: TGTGCCAGCAGCCGGACAGGGATGACGTACGAGCAGTACTTC
cdr3_aa: CASSRTGMTYEQYF

j_call: TRBJ2-7
d_call: TRBD1
v_call: TRBV7-7
clone_size: -
cdr3_nt: TGTGCTAGCAGCCAAGCCCCTGGACAGGGGGCTGGCGAGCAGTACTTC
cdr3_aa: CASSQAPGQGAGEQYF

j_call: TRBJ1-5
d_call: TRBD1
v_call: TRBV7-2
clone_size: -
cdr3_nt: TGTGCCAGCAGCATAAGACAGGGGGCTCAGCCCCAGCATTTT
cdr3_aa: CASSIRQGAQPQHF

j_call: TRBJ2-5
d_call: -
v_call: TRBV19
clone_size: -
cdr3_nt: TGTGCCAGTAGTATGAGAGCCTTTACCTACAGGGTAGAAGAGACCCAGTACTTC
cdr3_aa: CASSMRAFTYRVEETQYF

j_call: TRBJ2-5
d_call: -
v_call: TRBV24-1
clone_size: -
cdr3_nt: TGTGCCACCCGGGACACTAACGACCAAGAGACCCAGTACTTC
cdr3_aa: CATRDTNDQETQYF

j_call: TRBJ1-4
d_call: -
v_call: TRBV7-2
clone_size: -
cdr3_nt: TGTGCCAGCAGCTTAGGGCCGGGAATTACTGAAAAACTGTTTTTT
cdr3_aa: CASSLGPGITEKLFF

j_call: TRBJ1-2
d_call: -
v_call: TRBV18
clone_size: -
cdr3_nt: TGTGCCAGCTCACTGGGGGCCGAACTTGCTAACTATGGCTACACCTTC
cdr3_aa: CASSLGAELANYGYTF

j_call: TRBJ1-5
d_call: -
v_call: TRBV5-1
clone_size: -
cdr3_nt: TGCGCCAGCAGCCAAGGACAGTTTAGCAATCAGCCCCAGCATTTT
cdr3_aa: CASSQGQFSNQPQHF

j_call: TRBJ2-1
d_call: -
v_call: TRBV7-9
clone_size: -
cdr3_nt: TGTGCCAGCAGCTTAGTCGCGGTCCCCGGCAATGAGCAGTTCTTC
cdr3_aa: CASSLVAVPGNEQFF

j_call: TRBJ2-5
d_call: -
v_call: TRBV5-1
clone_size: -
cdr3_nt: TGCGCCAGCAGCTTAGACGAAGGAGGAGAGACCCAGTACTTC
cdr3_aa: CASSLDEGGETQYF

j_call: TRBJ2-3
d_call: TRBD2
v_call: TRBV6-5
clone_size: -
cdr3_nt: TGTGCCAGCGCTAGCGGGAGGTGGACAGATACGCAGTATTTT
cdr3_aa: CASASGRWTDTQYF

j_call: TRBJ1-1
d_call: -
v_call: TRBV21-1
clone_size: -
cdr3_nt: TGTGCCAGCAGCAAAGCCGGGGGAGAGGTTGGGTCTAACACTGAAGCTTTCTTT
cdr3_aa: CASSKAGGEVGSNTEAFF

j_call: TRBJ2-4
d_call: TRBD2
v_call: TRBV2
clone_size: -
cdr3_nt: TGTGCCAGCAGTGAGGCTAGCGGGTTAGCCAAAAACATTCAGTACTTC
cdr3_aa: CASSEASGLAKNIQYF

j_call: TRBJ2-7
d_call: TRBD2
v_call: TRBV5-1
clone_size: -
cdr3_nt: TGCGCCAGCAGCTTGGTGGCTAGCGGGAGCTACGAGCAGTACTTC
cdr3_aa: CASSLVASGSYEQYF

j_call: TRBJ2-3
d_call: -
v_call: TRBV18
clone_size: -
cdr3_nt: TGTGCCAGCTCACCACCTGCAAACCGGGGAGATACGCAGTATTTT
cdr3_aa: CASSPPANRGDTQYF

j_call: TRBJ2-3
d_call: -
v_call: TRBV7-7
clone_size: -
cdr3_nt: TGTGCTAGCAGCTTAGATGAGGGGGAAACAGATACGCAGTATTTT
cdr3_aa: CASSLDEGETDTQYF

j_call: TRBJ1-2
d_call: -
v_call: TRBV5-5
clone_size: few
cdr3_nt: TGTGCCAGCAGCCCGGACAGAAACTATGGCTACACCTTC
cdr3_aa: CASSPDRNYGYTF

j_call: TRBJ2-7
d_call: TRBD1
v_call: TRBV5-1
clone_size: -
cdr3_nt: TGCGCCAGCAGCTCAGGACAGGGGGATGCCTACGAGCAGTACTTC
cdr3_aa: CASSSGQGDAYEQYF

j_call: TRBJ1-2
d_call: TRBD1
v_call: TRBV7-9
clone_size: once
cdr3_nt: TGTGCCAGCAGCTTACGAGGGACAGGCTCCGTCGACTATGGCTACACCTTC
cdr3_aa: CASSLRGTGSVDYGYTF

j_call: TRBJ2-1
d_call: TRBD2
v_call: TRBV5-8
clone_size: -
cdr3_nt: TGTGCCAGCAGCTTGGTCGGGGCGGGAGAACCCAATGAGCAGTTCTTC
cdr3_aa: CASSLVGAGEPNEQFF

j_call: TRBJ1-4
d_call: -
v_call: TRBV27
clone_size: -
cdr3_nt: TGTGCCAGCAGTTTTGGCCGAGGGAGCAATGAAAAACTGTTTTTT
cdr3_aa: CASSFGRGSNEKLFF

j_call: TRBJ2-3
d_call: TRBD2
v_call: TRBV5-1
clone_size: -
cdr3_nt: TGCGCCAGCAGCCGTACTAGCGGGAGTATCGATACGCAGTATTTT
cdr3_aa: CASSRTSGSIDTQYF

j_call: TRBJ2-7
d_call: -
v_call: TRBV28
clone_size: many
cdr3_nt: TGTGCCAGCACTCCCCCAAGGGGCGGGCAGTACTTC
cdr3_aa: CASTPPRGGQYF

j_call: TRBJ1-5
d_call: TRBD1
v_call: TRBV25-1
clone_size: -
cdr3_nt: TGTGCCAGCAGTGGGACAGGGAGACAGCCCCAGCATTTT
cdr3_aa: CASSGTGRQPQHF

j_call: TRBJ2-1
d_call: -
v_call: TRBV6-5
clone_size: -
cdr3_nt: TGTGCCAGCAGTAAAAGCGGTGTCTACAATGAGCAGTTCTTC
cdr3_aa: CASSKSGVYNEQFF